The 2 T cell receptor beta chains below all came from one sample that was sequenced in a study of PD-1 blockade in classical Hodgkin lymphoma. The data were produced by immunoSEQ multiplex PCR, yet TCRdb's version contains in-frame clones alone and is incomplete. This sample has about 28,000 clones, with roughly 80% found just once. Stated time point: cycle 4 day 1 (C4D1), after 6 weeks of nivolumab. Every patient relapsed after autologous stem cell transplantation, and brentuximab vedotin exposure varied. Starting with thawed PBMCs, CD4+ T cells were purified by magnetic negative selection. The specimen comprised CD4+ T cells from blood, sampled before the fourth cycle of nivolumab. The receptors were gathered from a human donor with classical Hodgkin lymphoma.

The CDR3 loop reads CASSPGRDPNSGANVLTF. The CDR3 bases are TGTGCCAGCAGTCCAGGGCGGGATCCTAACTCTGGGGCCAACGTCCTGACTTTC. The gene calls are TRBV25-1 and TRBJ2-6; tentative D call: TRBD2 (6 bases). The CDR3 is 18 amino acids. Germline CDR1 reads MGHDK; CDR2 reads SYGVNS. The V gene lost 5 bases and the J gene lost 0 bases, with 17 bases spanning the gap.

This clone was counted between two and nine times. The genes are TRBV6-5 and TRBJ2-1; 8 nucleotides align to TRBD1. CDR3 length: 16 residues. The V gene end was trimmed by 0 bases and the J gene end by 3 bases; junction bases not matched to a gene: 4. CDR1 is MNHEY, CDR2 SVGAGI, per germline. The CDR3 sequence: CASSYSTGGHYNEQFF. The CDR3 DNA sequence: TGTGCCAGCAGTTACTCAACAGGGGGGCACTACAATGAGCAGTTCTTC.